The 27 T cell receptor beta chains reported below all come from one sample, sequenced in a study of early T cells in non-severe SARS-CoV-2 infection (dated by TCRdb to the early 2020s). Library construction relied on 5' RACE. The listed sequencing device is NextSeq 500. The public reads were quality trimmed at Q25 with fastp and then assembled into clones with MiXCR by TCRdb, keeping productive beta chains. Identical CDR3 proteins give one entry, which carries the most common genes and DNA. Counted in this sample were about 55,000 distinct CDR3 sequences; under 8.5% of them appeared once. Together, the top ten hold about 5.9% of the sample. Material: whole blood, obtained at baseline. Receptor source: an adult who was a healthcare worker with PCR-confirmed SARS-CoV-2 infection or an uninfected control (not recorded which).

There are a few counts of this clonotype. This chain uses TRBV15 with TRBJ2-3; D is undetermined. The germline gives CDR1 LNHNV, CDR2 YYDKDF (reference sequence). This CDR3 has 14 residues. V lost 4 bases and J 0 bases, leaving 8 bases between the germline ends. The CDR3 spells CATSTVMSTDTQYF. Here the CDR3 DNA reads TGTGCCACCAGCACCGTAATGAGCACAGATACGCAGTATTTT.

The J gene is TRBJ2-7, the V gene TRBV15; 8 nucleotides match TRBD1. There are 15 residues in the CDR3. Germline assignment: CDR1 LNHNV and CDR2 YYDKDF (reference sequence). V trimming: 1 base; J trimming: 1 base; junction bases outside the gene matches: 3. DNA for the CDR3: TGTGCCACCAGCAGAGTTACAGGGGGTTCCTACGAGCAGTACTTC. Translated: CATSRVTGGSYEQYF. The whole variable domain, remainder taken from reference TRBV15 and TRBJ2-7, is DAMVIQNPRYQVTQFGKPVTLSCSQTLNHNVMYWYQQKSSQAPKLLFHYYDKDFNNEADTPDNFQSRRPNTSFCFLDIRSPGLGDTAMYLCATSRVTGGSYEQYFGPGTRLTVT.

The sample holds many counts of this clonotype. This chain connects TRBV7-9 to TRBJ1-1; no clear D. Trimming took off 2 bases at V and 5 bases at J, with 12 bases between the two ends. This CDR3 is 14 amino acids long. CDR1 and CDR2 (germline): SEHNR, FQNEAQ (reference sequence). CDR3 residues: CASSLRPFGTEAFF. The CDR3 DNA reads TGTGCCAGCAGCTTACGCCCGTTCGGGACTGAAGCTTTCTTT.

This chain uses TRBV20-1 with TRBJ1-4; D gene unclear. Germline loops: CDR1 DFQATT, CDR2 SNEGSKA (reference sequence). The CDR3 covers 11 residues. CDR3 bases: TGCAGGGGCAGTAATAATGAAAAACTGTTTTTT. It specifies CRGSNNEKLFF.

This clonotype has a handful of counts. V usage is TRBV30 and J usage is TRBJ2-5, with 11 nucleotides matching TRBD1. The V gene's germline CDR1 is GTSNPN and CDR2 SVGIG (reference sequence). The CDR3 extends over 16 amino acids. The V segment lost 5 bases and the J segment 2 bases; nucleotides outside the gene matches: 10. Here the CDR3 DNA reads TGTGCCTGGGGACAGGGGGCCGGATCGGGGCAAGAGACCCAGTACTTC. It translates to CAWGQGAGSGQETQYF.

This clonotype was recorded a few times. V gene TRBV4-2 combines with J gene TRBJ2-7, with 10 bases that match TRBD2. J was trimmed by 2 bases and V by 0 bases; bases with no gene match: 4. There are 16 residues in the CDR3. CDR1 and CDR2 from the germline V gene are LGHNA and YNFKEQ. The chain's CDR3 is CASSQDRGTSAYEQYF. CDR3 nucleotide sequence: TGTGCCAGCAGCCAAGATCGGGGGACTAGCGCCTACGAGCAGTACTTC.

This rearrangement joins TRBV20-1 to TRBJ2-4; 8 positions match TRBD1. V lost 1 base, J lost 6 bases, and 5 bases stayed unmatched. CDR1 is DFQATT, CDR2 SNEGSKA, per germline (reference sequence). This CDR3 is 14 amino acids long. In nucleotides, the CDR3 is TGCAGTGCTAGAGGCCAGGGGGCGGGAAACATTCAGTACTTC. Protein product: CSARGQGAGNIQYF.

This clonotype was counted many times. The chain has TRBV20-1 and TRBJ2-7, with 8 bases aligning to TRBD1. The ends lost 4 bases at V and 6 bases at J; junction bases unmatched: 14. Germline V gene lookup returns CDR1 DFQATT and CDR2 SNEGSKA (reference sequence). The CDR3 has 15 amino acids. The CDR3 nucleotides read TGCAGTGCTAAAATTCGGACAGGGTCGTCCGGCGAGCAGTACTTC. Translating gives CSAKIRTGSSGEQYF.

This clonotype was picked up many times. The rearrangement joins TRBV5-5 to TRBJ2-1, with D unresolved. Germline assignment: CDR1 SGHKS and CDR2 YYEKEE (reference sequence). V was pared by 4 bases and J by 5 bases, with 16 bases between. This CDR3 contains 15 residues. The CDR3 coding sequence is TGTGCCAGCAGCCTACCGACGGCCCGACACAATGAGCAGTTCTTC. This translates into CASSLPTARHNEQFF.

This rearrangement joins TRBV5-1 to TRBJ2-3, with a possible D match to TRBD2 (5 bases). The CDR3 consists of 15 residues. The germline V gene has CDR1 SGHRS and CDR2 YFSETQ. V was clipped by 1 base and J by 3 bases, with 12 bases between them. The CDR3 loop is CASSLISPGTDTQYF. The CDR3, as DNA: TGCGCCAGCAGCTTGATTTCTCCGGGGACAGATACGCAGTATTTT.

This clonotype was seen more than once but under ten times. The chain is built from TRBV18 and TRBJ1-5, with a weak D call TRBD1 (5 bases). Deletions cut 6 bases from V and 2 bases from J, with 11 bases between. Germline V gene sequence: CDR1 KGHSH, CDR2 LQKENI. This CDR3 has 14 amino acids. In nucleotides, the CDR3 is TGTGCCAGCTCGGATAGGGGTGGCAATCAGCCCCAGCATTTT. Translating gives CASSDRGGNQPQHF.

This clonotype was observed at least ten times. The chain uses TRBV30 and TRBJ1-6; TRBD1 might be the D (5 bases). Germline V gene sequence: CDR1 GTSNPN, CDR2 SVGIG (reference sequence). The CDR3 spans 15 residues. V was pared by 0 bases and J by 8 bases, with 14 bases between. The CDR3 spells CAWSVQGTKYSPLHF. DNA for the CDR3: TGTGCCTGGAGTGTACAAGGGACTAAGTATTCACCCCTCCACTTT.

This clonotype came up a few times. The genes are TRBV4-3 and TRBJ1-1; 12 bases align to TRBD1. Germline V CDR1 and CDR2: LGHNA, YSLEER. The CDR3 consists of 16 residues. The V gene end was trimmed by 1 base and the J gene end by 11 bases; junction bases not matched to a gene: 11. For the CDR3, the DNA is TGCGCCAGCAGCCAAGTGACCGGGACAGGGGGCGGTTTGGCTTTCTTT. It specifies CASSQVTGTGGGLAFF.

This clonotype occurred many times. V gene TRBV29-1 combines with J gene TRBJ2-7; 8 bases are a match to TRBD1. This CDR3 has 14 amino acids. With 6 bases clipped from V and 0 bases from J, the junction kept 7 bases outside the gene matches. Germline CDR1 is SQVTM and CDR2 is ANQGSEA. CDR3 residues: CSVVGTGDSYEQYF. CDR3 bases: TGCAGCGTGGTAGGGACAGGCGACTCCTACGAGCAGTACTTC.

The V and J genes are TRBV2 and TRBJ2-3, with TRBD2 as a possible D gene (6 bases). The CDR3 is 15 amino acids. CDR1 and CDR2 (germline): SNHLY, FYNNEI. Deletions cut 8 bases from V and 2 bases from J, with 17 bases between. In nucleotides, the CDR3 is TGTGCCAGCGGATCGGGACTCCCGATCACAGATACGCAGTATTTT. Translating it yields CASGSGLPITDTQYF. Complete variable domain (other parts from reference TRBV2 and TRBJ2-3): EPEVTQTPSHQVTQMGQEVILRCVPISNHLYFYWYRQILGQKVEFLVSFYNNEISEKSEIFDDQFSVERPDGSNFTLKIRSTKLEDSAMYFCASGSGLPITDTQYFGPGTRLTVL.

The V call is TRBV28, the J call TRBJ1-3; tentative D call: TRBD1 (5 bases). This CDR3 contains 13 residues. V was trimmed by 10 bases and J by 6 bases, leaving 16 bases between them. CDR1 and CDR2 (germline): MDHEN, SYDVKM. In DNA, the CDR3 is TGTGCCACCGCCCCGGGGCGCGTAAACACCATATATTTT. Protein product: CATAPGRVNTIYF.

CDR3 bases: TGTGCCAGCAGTTTCTTAAACAGGGGGGATTACGAGCAGTACTTC. Translation gives CASSFLNRGDYEQYF. The chain carries TRBV7-4 and TRBJ2-7; 8 bases are shared with TRBD1. Trimming took 6 bases from V and 4 from J; bases not matched to a gene: 11. Germline CDR1 SGHVT, CDR2 SQSDAQ. The CDR3 extends over 15 amino acids.

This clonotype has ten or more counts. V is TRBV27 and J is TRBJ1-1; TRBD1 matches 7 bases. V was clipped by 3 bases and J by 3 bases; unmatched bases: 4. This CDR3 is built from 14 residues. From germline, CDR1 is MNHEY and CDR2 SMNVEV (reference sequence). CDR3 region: CASSFEGAYTEAFF. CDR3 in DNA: TGTGCCAGCAGTTTCGAGGGGGCATACACTGAAGCTTTCTTT.

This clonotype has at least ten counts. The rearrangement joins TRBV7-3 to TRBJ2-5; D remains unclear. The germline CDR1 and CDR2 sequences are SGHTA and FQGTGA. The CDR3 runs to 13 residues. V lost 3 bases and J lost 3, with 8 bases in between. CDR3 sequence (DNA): TGTGCCAGCAGCTTGGATAGAGAAGAGACCCAGTACTTC. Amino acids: CASSLDREETQYF.

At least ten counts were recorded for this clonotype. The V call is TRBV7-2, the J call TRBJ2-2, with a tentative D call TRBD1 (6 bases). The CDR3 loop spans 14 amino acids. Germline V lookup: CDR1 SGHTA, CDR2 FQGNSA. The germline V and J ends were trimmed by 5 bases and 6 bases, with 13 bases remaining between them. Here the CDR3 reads CASSVRQAPGELFF. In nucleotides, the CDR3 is TGTGCCAGCAGCGTACGACAGGCCCCCGGGGAGCTGTTTTTT.

The CDR3 sequence: CASSPSGSGDLYGYTF. The CDR3 nucleotides are TGTGCCAGCAGCCCGTCGGGATCAGGAGATCTCTATGGCTACACCTTC. This rearrangement joins TRBV9 to TRBJ1-2; D call uncertain. Germline-derived CDR1 and CDR2 are SGDLS and YYNGEE. Between the trimmed V and J ends, which lost 4 bases and 4 bases, there was a span of 20 bases. The CDR3 is 16 residues long. The whole variable domain, filled in from reference TRBV9 and TRBJ1-2, reads DSGVTQTPKHLITATGQRVTLRCSPRSGDLSVYWYQQSLDQGLQFLIQYYNGEERAKGNILERFSAQQFPDLHSELNLSSLELGDSALYFCASSPSGSGDLYGYTFGSGTRLTVV.

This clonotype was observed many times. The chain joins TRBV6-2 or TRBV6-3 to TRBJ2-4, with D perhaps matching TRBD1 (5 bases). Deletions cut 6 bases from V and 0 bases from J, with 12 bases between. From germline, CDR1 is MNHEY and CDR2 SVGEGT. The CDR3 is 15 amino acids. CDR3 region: CASSPLGVAKNIQYF. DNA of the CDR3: TGTGCCAGCAGCCCTCTAGGGGTAGCCAAAAACATTCAGTACTTC.

The CDR3 loop reads CASSSGQGYSPLHF. The CDR3 DNA follows: TGTGCCAGCAGCTCAGGACAGGGGTATTCACCCCTCCACTTT. The rearrangement links TRBV7-9 to TRBJ1-6, with 9 bases fitting TRBD1. This CDR3 comprises 14 residues. Germline V lookup: CDR1 SEHNR, CDR2 FQNEAQ (reference sequence). The junction had 3 bases not matched to a gene; V was cut back by 4 bases and J by 8 bases.

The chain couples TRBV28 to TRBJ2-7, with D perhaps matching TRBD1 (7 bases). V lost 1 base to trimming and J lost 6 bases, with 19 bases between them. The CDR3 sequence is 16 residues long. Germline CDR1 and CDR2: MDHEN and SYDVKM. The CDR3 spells CASSLSLAGGFFEQYF. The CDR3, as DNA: TGTGCCAGCAGTTTATCACTCGCAGGGGGGTTCTTCGAGCAGTACTTC. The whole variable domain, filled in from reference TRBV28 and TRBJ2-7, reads DVKVTQSSRYLVKRTGEKVFLECVQDMDHENMFWYRQDPGLGLRLIYFSYDVKMKEKGDIPEGYSVSREKKERFSLILESASTNQTSMYLCASSLSLAGGFFEQYFGPGTRLTVT.

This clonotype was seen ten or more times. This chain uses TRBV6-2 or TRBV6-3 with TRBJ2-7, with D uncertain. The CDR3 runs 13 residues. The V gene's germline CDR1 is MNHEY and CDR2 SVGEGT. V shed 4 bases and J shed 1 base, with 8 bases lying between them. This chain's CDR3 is CASSSRQSYEQYF. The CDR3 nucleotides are TGTGCCAGCAGTTCCCGGCAGTCCTACGAGCAGTACTTC.

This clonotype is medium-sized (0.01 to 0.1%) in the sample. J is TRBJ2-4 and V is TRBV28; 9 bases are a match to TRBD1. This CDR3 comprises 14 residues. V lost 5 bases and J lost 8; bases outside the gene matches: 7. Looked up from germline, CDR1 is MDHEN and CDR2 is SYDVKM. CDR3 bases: TGTGCCAGCAGTAAACAGGGGGCATCAGACATTCAGTACTTC. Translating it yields CASSKQGASDIQYF. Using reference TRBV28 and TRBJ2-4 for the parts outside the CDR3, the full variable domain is DVKVTQSSRYLVKRTGEKVFLECVQDMDHENMFWYRQDPGLGLRLIYFSYDVKMKEKGDIPEGYSVSREKKERFSLILESASTNQTSMYLCASSKQGASDIQYFGAGTRLSVL.

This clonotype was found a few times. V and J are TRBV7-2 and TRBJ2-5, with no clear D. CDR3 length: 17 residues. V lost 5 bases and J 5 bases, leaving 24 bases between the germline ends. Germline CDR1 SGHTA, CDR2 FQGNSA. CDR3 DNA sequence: TGTGCCAGCAGCCCCCGGAGTGCAGCTGGAGCCGGGGAGACCCAGTACTTC. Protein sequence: CASSPRSAAGAGETQYF.